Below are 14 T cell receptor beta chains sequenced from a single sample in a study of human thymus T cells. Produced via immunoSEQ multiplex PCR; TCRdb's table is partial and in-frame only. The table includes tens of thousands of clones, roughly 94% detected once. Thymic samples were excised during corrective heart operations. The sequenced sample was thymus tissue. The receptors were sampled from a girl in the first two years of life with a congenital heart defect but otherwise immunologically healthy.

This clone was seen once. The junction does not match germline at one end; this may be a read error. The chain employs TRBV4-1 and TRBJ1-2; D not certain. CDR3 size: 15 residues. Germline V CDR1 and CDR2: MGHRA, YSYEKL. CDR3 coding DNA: TGCGCCAGCAGCCAATTCCACCTGGGTCCCTGGTTCTTTTCCTTC. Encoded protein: CASSQFHLGPWFFSF.

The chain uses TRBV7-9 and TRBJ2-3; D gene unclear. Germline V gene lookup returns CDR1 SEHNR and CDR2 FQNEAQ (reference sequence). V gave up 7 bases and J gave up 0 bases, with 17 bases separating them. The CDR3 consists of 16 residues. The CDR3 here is CASIPKGSPSTDTQYF. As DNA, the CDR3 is TGTGCCAGCATCCCTAAGGGCAGTCCTAGCACAGATACGCAGTATTTT.

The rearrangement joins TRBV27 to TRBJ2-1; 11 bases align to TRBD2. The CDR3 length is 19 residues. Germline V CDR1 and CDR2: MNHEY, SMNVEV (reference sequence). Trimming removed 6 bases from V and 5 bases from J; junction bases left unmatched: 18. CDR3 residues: CASRTPGLADQSRDNEQFF. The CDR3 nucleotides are TGTGCCAGCAGAACTCCGGGACTAGCGGACCAGTCCAGAGACAATGAGCAGTTCTTC.

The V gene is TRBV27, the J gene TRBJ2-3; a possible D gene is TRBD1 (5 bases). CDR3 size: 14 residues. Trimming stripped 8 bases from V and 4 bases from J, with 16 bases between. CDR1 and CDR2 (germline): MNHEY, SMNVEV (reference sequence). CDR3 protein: CASSIHRRADTQYF. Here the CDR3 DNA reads TGTGCCAGCTCGATTCACAGGAGAGCAGATACGCAGTATTTT.

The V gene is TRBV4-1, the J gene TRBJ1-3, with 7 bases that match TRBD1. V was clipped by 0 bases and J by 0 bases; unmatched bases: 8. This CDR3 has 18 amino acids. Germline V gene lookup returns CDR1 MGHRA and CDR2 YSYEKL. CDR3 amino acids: CASSQDLGDSRSGNTIYF. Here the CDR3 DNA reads TGCGCCAGCAGCCAAGATCTCGGGGACAGCCGCTCTGGAAACACCATATATTTT.

Written as DNA, the CDR3 is TGTGCCACCAGCAGAGGACTGGGGGTTCCAAGCAATCAGCCCCAGCATTTT. As protein: CATSRGLGVPSNQPQHF. The chain employs TRBV15 and TRBJ1-5, with D possibly TRBD1 on 5 matching bases. Germline V CDR1 and CDR2: LNHNV, YYDKDF (reference sequence). Deletions cut 1 base from V and 1 base from J, with 14 bases between. This CDR3 contains 17 residues.

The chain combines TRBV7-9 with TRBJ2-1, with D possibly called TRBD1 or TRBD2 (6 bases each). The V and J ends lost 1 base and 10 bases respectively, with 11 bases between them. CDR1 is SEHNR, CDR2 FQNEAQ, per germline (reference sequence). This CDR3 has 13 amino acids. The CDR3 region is CASSLGGALEQFF. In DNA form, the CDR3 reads TGTGCCAGCAGCTTAGGGGGGGCTTTGGAGCAGTTCTTC.

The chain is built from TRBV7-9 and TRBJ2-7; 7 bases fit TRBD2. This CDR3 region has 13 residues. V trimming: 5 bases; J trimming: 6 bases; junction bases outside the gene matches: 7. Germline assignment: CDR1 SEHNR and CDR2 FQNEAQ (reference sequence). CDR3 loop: CASSLGGGPEQYF. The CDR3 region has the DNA TGTGCCAGCAGCCTTGGGGGGGGACCCGAGCAGTACTTC.

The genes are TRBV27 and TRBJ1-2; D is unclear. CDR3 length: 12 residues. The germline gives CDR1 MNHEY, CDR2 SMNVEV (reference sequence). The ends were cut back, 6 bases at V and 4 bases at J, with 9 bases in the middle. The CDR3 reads CASRGSVYGYTF. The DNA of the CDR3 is TGTGCCAGCAGGGGCAGCGTCTATGGCTACACCTTC.

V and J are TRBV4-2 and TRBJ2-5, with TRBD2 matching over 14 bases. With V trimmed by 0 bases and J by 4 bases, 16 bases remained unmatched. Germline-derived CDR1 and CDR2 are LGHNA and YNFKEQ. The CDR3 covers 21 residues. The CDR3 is CASSQDWADSTSGREGETQYF. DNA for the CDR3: TGTGCCAGCAGCCAAGATTGGGCCGACTCGACTAGCGGGAGGGAGGGAGAGACCCAGTACTTC.

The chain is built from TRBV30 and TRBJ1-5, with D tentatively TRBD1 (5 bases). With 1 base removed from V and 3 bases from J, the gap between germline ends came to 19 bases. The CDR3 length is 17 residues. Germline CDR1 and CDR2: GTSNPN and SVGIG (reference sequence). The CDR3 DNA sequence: TGTGCCTGGAGTGGGCGCGGTGGGACCATTTACAATCAGCCCCAGCATTTT. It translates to CAWSGRGGTIYNQPQHF.

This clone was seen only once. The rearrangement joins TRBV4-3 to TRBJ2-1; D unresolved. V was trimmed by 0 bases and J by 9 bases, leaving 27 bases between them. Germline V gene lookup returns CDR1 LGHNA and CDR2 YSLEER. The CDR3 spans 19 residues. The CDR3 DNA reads TGCGCCAGCAGCCAAGATTGGGTGGAAAATGGCCGTATAGAGAGTGAGCAGTTCTTC. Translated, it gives CASSQDWVENGRIESEQFF.

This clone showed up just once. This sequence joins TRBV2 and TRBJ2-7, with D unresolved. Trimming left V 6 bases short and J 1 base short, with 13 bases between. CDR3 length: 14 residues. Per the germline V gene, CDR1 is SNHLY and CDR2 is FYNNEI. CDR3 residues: CASRKTWISYEQYF. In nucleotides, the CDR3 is TGTGCCAGCAGAAAGACTTGGATATCCTACGAGCAGTACTTC.

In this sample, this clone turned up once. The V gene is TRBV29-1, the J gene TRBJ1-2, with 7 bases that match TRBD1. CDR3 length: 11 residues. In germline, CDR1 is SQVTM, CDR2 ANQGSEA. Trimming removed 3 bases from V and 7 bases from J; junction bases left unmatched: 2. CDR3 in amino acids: CSVERDSGYTF. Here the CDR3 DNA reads TGCAGCGTTGAGAGGGACAGTGGCTACACCTTC.